This entry lists 30 T cell receptor beta chains sequenced from one sample in a study of control samples from healthy donors and cancer patients. Clones were read by immunoSEQ multiplex PCR, and TCRdb kept only the in-frame ones, dropping some. Counted here are some 130,000 clones, 70% to 90% occurring once; the ten biggest clones make up roughly 3.4%. Material: blood. The receptors here all came from a middle-aged man in good health.

V and J are TRBV6-6 and TRBJ1-2; D uncertain. Germline CDR1 and CDR2: MNHNY and SVGAGI (reference sequence). The length of the CDR3 is 13 residues. Trimming removed 2 bases from V and 10 bases from J, with 14 bases in between. The CDR3 DNA reads TGTGCCAGCAGTTACACCTGGATCGAGATCTACACCTTC. This sequence encodes CASSYTWIEIYTF.

The chain is built from TRBV3-1 (or the pseudogene TRBV3-2) and TRBJ2-3; D unclear. Germline V gives CDR1 LGHDT, CDR2 YNNKEL (reference sequence). The CDR3 contains 16 residues. V was shortened by 1 base and J by 0 bases, with 11 bases between the two germline ends. In DNA, the CDR3 is TGTGCCAGCAGCCAAGCTGGACCCCATAGCACAGATACGCAGTATTTT. Protein: CASSQAGPHSTDTQYF.

The V and J genes are TRBV3-1 (or the pseudogene TRBV3-2) and TRBJ2-7; D unclear. Trimming stripped 1 base from V and 1 base from J, with 11 bases between. The germline gives CDR1 LGHDT, CDR2 YNNKEL (reference sequence). CDR3 length equals 15 residues. The CDR3 loop is CASSQVLFSSYEQYF. The CDR3 DNA reads TGTGCCAGCAGCCAAGTGCTATTCTCGTCCTACGAGCAGTACTTC.

This clone came up a few times. The J gene is TRBJ2-7, the V gene TRBV7-9; D gene unclear. V lost 4 bases and J 0 bases, leaving 13 bases between the germline ends. There are 15 residues in the CDR3. Germline CDR1 reads SEHNR; CDR2 reads FQNEAQ (reference sequence). The CDR3 spells CASSSGAQYSYEQYF. CDR3 in DNA: TGTGCCAGCAGCTCCGGCGCGCAGTACTCCTACGAGCAGTACTTC.

A single count supports this clone. Other DNA sequences of this sample code for an identical CDR3. V gene TRBV24-1 combines with J gene TRBJ2-3; D is ambiguous. The CDR3 runs to 14 residues. Germline CDR1 is KGHDR and CDR2 is SFDVKD. Trimming left V 1 base short and J 1 base short, with 5 bases between. The CDR3 region has the DNA TGTGCCACCAGTGATTTACGGGGCACAGATACGCAGTATTTT. Translated, it gives CATSDLRGTDTQYF.

This chain connects TRBV7-2 to TRBJ1-5; 8 bases match TRBD1. The germline V gene encodes CDR1 SGHTA and CDR2 FQGNSA. The ends lost 5 bases at V and 5 bases at J; junction bases unmatched: 8. CDR3 length: 15 residues. The DNA for the CDR3 is TGTGCCAGCAGCCTAGAATTACAGGGGGATCAGCCCCAGCATTTT. This encodes CASSLELQGDQPQHF. Full variable domain (remainder filled in from reference TRBV7-2 and TRBJ1-5): GAGVSQSPSNKVTEKGKDVELRCDPISGHTALYWYRQSLGQGLEFLIYFQGNSAPDKSGLPSDRFSAERTGGSVSTLTIQRTQQEDSAVYLCASSLELQGDQPQHFGDGTRLSIL.

The chain recombines TRBV5-1 with TRBJ2-2; D perhaps matches TRBD1 (6 bases). The V and J ends lost 3 bases and 0 bases respectively, with 12 bases between them. The CDR3 covers 16 residues. Germline values: CDR1 SGHRS, CDR2 YFSETQ. CDR3 nucleotides: TGCGCCAGCAGCTGGGAAGGACAGCCGAACACCGGGGAGCTGTTTTTT. This gives the protein CASSWEGQPNTGELFF.

The rearrangement joins TRBV7-3 to TRBJ1-3; D possibly corresponds to TRBD1 (5 bases). V was cut by 1 base and J by 1 base, with 8 bases left in between. Germline CDR1 is SGHTA and CDR2 is FQGTGA. The CDR3 spans 15 residues. In nucleotides, the CDR3 is TGTGCCAGCAGCTTAATGGGGACGTCTGGAAACACCATATATTTT. Encoded protein: CASSLMGTSGNTIYF.

This chain uses TRBV9 with TRBJ2-7, with 7 positions matching TRBD2. The ends lost 4 bases at V and 1 base at J; junction bases unmatched: 8. Per germline, CDR1 SGDLS and CDR2 YYNGEE. The CDR3 length is 15 residues. CDR3 coding DNA: TGTGCCAGCAGCCCCAGGGAGGGTTCATCCTACGAGCAGTACTTC. It is translated as CASSPREGSSYEQYF.

The chain couples TRBV7-8 to TRBJ1-4; 7 nucleotides match TRBD1. The germline V gene encodes CDR1 SGHVS and CDR2 FQNEAQ. The CDR3 is 15 amino acids. J gave up 11 bases and V 5 bases, and 14 bases lay outside the gene matches. Here the CDR3 reads CASSPRGLLRPKLFF. The CDR3 nucleotides are TGTGCCAGCAGCCCTAGGGGGCTGTTGCGGCCGAAACTGTTTTTT.

This clone was picked up one time. V gene TRBV3-1 (or the pseudogene TRBV3-2) combines with J gene TRBJ1-2; D ambiguous. The CDR3 length is 17 residues. Between the trimmed V and J ends, which lost 1 base and 4 bases, there was a span of 19 bases. Germline CDR1 is LGHDT and CDR2 is YNNKEL (reference sequence). CDR3 in amino acids: CASSQVLAGAGSYGYTF. CDR3 DNA sequence: TGTGCCAGCAGCCAAGTCCTTGCGGGTGCTGGGTCCTATGGCTACACCTTC.

The rearrangement links TRBV16 to TRBJ1-2, with 8 bases aligning to TRBD1. The junction had 16 bases not matched to a gene; V was cut back by 6 bases and J by 4 bases. CDR3 length equals 17 residues. Per germline, CDR1 KGHSY and CDR2 FQNENV. The CDR3 region has the DNA TGTGCCAGCAGTCCCACTTACTCCGGGACAGGAACCTATGGCTACACCTTC. Translating gives CASSPTYSGTGTYGYTF.

The V and J genes are TRBV6-5 and TRBJ1-2; maybe TRBD1 (5 bases). The germline V gene has CDR1 MNHEY and CDR2 SVGAGI. V lost 7 bases, J lost 8 bases, and 11 bases lay in between. The CDR3 has 11 amino acids. The CDR3 sequence: CASTGQGGYTF. CDR3 bases: TGTGCCAGCACTGGGCAGGGAGGCTACACCTTC.

The CDR3 bases are TGTGCCAGCAGCGTGATGGGACTAGCAGCAGATACGCAGTATTTT. Protein: CASSVMGLAADTQYF. This chain connects TRBV9 to TRBJ2-3; 9 nucleotides agree with TRBD2. The germline gives CDR1 SGDLS, CDR2 YYNGEE. V gave up 2 bases and J gave up 4 bases; unmatched junction bases: 5. The CDR3 has 15 residues.

This clone has more than one count but fewer than ten. In nucleotides, the CDR3 is TGTGCCTGGAGAAAAGGACTAGTTCCCGGGGAGCTGTTTTTT. As protein: CAWRKGLVPGELFF. The V call is TRBV30, the J call TRBJ2-2; TRBD2 aligns across 7 bases. Per the germline V gene, CDR1 is GTSNPN and CDR2 is SVGIG (reference sequence). The CDR3 consists of 14 residues. The trim removed 3 bases at V and 6 bases at J, leaving 7 bases unmatched.

The chain is built from TRBV6-2 or TRBV6-3 and TRBJ2-1; D is perhaps TRBD2 (7 bases). CDR3 length: 16 residues. Looked up from germline, CDR1 is MNHEY and CDR2 is SVGEGT. V lost 4 bases and J lost 6, with 19 bases in between. The CDR3 DNA follows: TGTGCCAGCAGTTCTCTAGCGGAGGGGGGCTTCAATGAGCAGTTCTTC. It yields the protein CASSSLAEGGFNEQFF.

Concerning this clone: The sample contains more than one DNA sequence encoding this CDR3. This sequence joins TRBV29-1 and TRBJ1-3, with D unclear. V was shortened by 6 bases and J by 0 bases, with 3 bases between the two germline ends. Germline values: CDR1 SQVTM, CDR2 ANQGSEA. This CDR3 has 11 amino acids. CDR3 amino acids: CSVNSGNTIYF. For the CDR3, the DNA is TGCAGCGTCAACTCTGGAAACACCATATATTTT.

The J gene is TRBJ2-6, the V gene TRBV7-2; no clear D gene. Trimming cost V 2 bases and J 0 bases, with 5 bases left between them. Germline CDR1 SGHTA, CDR2 FQGNSA. This CDR3 spans 15 amino acids. The CDR3 protein is CASSLQASGANVLTF. The CDR3 region has the DNA TGTGCCAGCAGCTTACAGGCCTCTGGGGCCAACGTCCTGACTTTC.

J is TRBJ2-7 and V is TRBV10-2; 8 positions match TRBD2. The CDR3 spans 12 residues. Germline trimming cut 6 bases from V and 7 bases from J; bases unmatched to any gene: 5. Germline V lookup: CDR1 WSHSY, CDR2 SAAADI. Here the CDR3 reads CASRGTSWEQYF. The CDR3 DNA reads as TGCGCCAGCAGGGGGACTAGTTGGGAGCAGTACTTC.

The CDR3 loop reads CASSPNFGTGVGYGYTF. In nucleotides, the CDR3 is TGTGCCAGCTCACCAAACTTTGGGACAGGGGTAGGGTATGGCTACACCTTC. The rearrangement joins TRBV18 to TRBJ1-2; 10 bases line up with TRBD1. From germline, CDR1 is KGHSH and CDR2 LQKENI. The CDR3 is made up of 17 amino acids. Trimming at V came to 2 bases and at J to 5 bases, leaving 11 bases not matched to a gene.

The chain carries TRBV7-8 and TRBJ1-5; 7 nucleotides line up with TRBD1. CDR3 length: 14 amino acids. Trimming took 6 bases from V and 4 from J; bases not matched to a gene: 6. Germline V lookup: CDR1 SGHVS, CDR2 FQNEAQ. The CDR3 nucleotides read TGTGCCAGCAGGGCCGGGACAGAGAATCAGCCCCAGCATTTT. Amino acids: CASRAGTENQPQHF.

The chain combines TRBV18 with TRBJ2-5; 8 positions match TRBD1. Losses at the gene ends were 5 bases for V and 3 bases for J; bases not matched to a gene: 5. Per the germline V gene, CDR1 is KGHSH and CDR2 is LQKENI. The CDR3 sequence is 14 residues long. In DNA, the CDR3 is TGTGCCAGCTCAGCCGGGACAGGAAAAGAGACCCAGTACTTC. This sequence encodes CASSAGTGKETQYF.

The gene calls are TRBV6-5 and TRBJ1-2, with 10 bases fitting TRBD1. V was pared by 6 bases and J by 7 bases, with 8 bases of the junction left unmatched. This CDR3 is 14 amino acids long. Germline CDR1 is MNHEY and CDR2 is SVGAGI. DNA of the CDR3: TGTGCCAGCAGCCGACAGGGGGCCGCGGCTGGCTACACCTTC. Translated: CASSRQGAAAGYTF.

The CDR3 reads CASSRGTSGGVGEQYF. CDR3 bases: TGCGCCAGCAGCCGCGGGACTAGCGGGGGGGTAGGCGAGCAGTACTTC. The rearrangement links TRBV5-1 to TRBJ2-7; 16 bases agree with TRBD2. Germline-derived CDR1 and CDR2 are SGHRS and YFSETQ. This CDR3 spans 16 amino acids. The ends lost 4 bases at V and 6 bases at J; junction bases unmatched: 7.

This chain connects TRBV18 to TRBJ2-3; possibly TRBD2 for D (7 bases). The CDR3 runs 15 residues. Germline assignment: CDR1 KGHSH and CDR2 LQKENI. V dropped 3 bases and J dropped 0 bases, with 10 bases sitting between them. CDR3 loop: CASSPAGASTDTQYF. The CDR3 DNA follows: TGTGCCAGCTCACCCGCGGGGGCCAGCACAGATACGCAGTATTTT.

This clone occurred once. This chain joins TRBV9 and TRBJ2-1, with D unclear. Germline V gives CDR1 SGDLS, CDR2 YYNGEE. Trimming stripped 0 bases from V and 10 bases from J, with 5 bases between. The CDR3 runs 11 residues. The CDR3 loop is CASSVGGEQFF. The CDR3 region has the DNA TGTGCCAGCAGCGTAGGCGGAGAGCAGTTCTTC.

The count of this clone is one. The V and J genes are TRBV30 and TRBJ2-5; 16 bases are shared with TRBD2. Germline V gene lookup returns CDR1 GTSNPN and CDR2 SVGIG (reference sequence). J gave up 7 bases and V 8 bases, and 4 bases lay outside the gene matches. CDR3 length: 13 residues. In DNA, the CDR3 is TGTGCCGGGACTAGCGGGGGGGCCGGGACCCAGTACTTC. Protein: CAGTSGGAGTQYF.

CDR3 DNA sequence: TGTGCCAGCAGCTCTGTTAAGAGGACAGTGGGAAGCACAGATACGCAGTATTTT. This encodes CASSSVKRTVGSTDTQYF. This sequence joins TRBV6-2 or TRBV6-3 and TRBJ2-3; weak D call: TRBD1 (6 bases). The germline gives CDR1 MNHEY, CDR2 SVGEGT. Deletions cut 6 bases from V and 0 bases from J, with 22 bases between. This CDR3 contains 18 residues.

CDR3 bases: TGCGCCAGCAGAAAGGAAAACTATGGCTACACCTTC. Its protein product is CASRKENYGYTF. V usage is TRBV5-1 and J usage is TRBJ1-2; the D is unclear. This CDR3 spans 12 amino acids. Germline assignment: CDR1 SGHRS and CDR2 YFSETQ. The V end lost 5 bases, the J end lost 2 bases, and 7 bases lay between the germline ends.

The genes are TRBV5-6 and TRBJ1-5; D remains ambiguous. The V gene's germline CDR1 is SGHDT and CDR2 YYEEEE. The CDR3 is 14 residues long. Trimming removed 3 bases from V and 1 base from J, with 8 bases in between. The CDR3 DNA reads TGTGCCAGCAGCTCCCTAGGCAGCAATCAGCCCCAGCATTTT. The encoded protein is CASSSLGSNQPQHF.